A selection of T cell receptor beta chains follows, all from one sample in a study of siplizumab effects on memory and regulatory T cells. The repertoire was sequenced with immunoSEQ multiplex PCR; TCRdb's copy has only in-frame clones and lacks some. The repertoire holds about 66,000 clones, approximately 97% seen once, with around 0.086% in the top ten. Input material: naive CD8+ T cells sorted from blood. All receptors derive from a human donor in good health. Each CDR3 is given with its conserved first and last residue. A D gene is named only where the DNA matches it firmly. Rows may omit the clone size; those that give it use once, few, many or a size class.

V gene	D gene	J gene	clone size	CDR3 protein	CDR3 DNA
TRBV29-1	TRBD1	TRBJ1-5	NA	CSVDPPEGAAYQPQHF	TGCAGCGTTGATCCCCCTGAGGGGGCGGCGTATCAGCCCCAGCATTTT
TRBV25-1	NA	TRBJ1-2	NA	CASSDLSGLLGVEGYTF	TGTGCCAGCAGTGACCTTTCGGGACTGCTCGGGGTGGAGGGCTACACCTTC
TRBV9	NA	TRBJ2-1	NA	CASKGYNEQFF	TGTGCCAGCAAGGGGTACAATGAGCAGTTCTTC
TRBV7-6	TRBD2	TRBJ2-3	NA	CASSLNIGGGPDTQYF	TGTGCCAGCAGCTTAAATATCGGGGGGGGCCCGGATACGCAGTATTTT
TRBV4-3	NA	TRBJ2-2	few	CASSQGIANTGELFF	TGCGCCAGCAGCCAAGGAATCGCGAACACCGGGGAGCTGTTTTTT
TRBV28	NA	TRBJ1-1	NA	CASSLLGSNTEAFF	TGTGCCAGCAGTTTATTGGGGTCGAACACTGAAGCTTTCTTT
TRBV9	NA	TRBJ2-1	NA	CASSVDNEQFF	TGTGCCAGCAGCGTAGACAATGAGCAGTTCTTC
TRBV6-5	NA	TRBJ1-4	NA	CASSYSQGIEKLFF	TGTGCCAGCAGTTACTCGCAGGGAATTGAAAAACTGTTTTTT
TRBV6-6	TRBD1	TRBJ2-2	NA	CASSDLGQEAKLFF	TGTGCCAGCAGTGACCTGGGACAGGAGGCGAAGCTGTTTTTT
TRBV27	TRBD1	TRBJ1-4	NA	CATGQGTNEKLFF	TGTGCCACCGGACAGGGGACTAATGAAAAACTGTTTTTT
TRBV7-2	NA	TRBJ2-7	NA	CASSYGIYEQYF	TGTGCCAGCAGCTATGGTATTTACGAGCAGTACTTC
TRBV10-3	TRBD2	TRBJ2-7	NA	CAITEVAGGSEQYF	TGTGCCATCACCGAGGTAGCGGGGGGGAGCGAGCAGTACTTC
TRBV20-1	TRBD1	TRBJ1-1	NA	CSAKQGAEAFF	TGCAGTGCTAAACAGGGGGCTGAAGCTTTCTTT
TRBV4-1	NA	TRBJ2-2	NA	CASISEPGELFF	TGCGCCAGCATTTCCGAGCCCGGGGAGCTGTTTTTT
TRBV19	NA	TRBJ1-1	few	CATSSGTLVAFF	TGTGCCACTAGCTCCGGGACATTGGTAGCTTTCTTT
TRBV10-3	TRBD1	TRBJ1-2	NA	CAISDGTGSPYGYTF	TGTGCCATCAGTGATGGGACAGGAAGTCCCTATGGCTACACCTTC
TRBV5-1	NA	TRBJ2-6	NA	CASFTPGSQSRANVLTF	TGCGCCAGCTTTACACCCGGTTCACAAAGTCGGGCCAACGTCCTGACTTTC
TRBV11-1	NA	TRBJ2-7	NA	CASSLASYEQYF	TGTGCCAGCAGCTTAGCCAGCTACGAGCAGTACTTC
TRBV9	NA	TRBJ1-3	NA	CASSTPRGGGNTIYF	TGTGCCAGCAGCACCCCCCGGGGGGGTGGAAACACCATATATTTT
TRBV19	TRBD1	TRBJ1-2	NA	CASLRGPLDGYTF	TGTGCCAGCCTTAGGGGGCCGCTTGATGGCTACACCTTC
TRBV7-2	TRBD1	TRBJ2-3	NA	CASSSQGARITDTQYF	TGTGCCAGCAGCTCACAGGGGGCTCGGATCACAGATACGCAGTATTTT
TRBV5-5	NA	TRBJ2-4	NA	CASSSAAGSGNIQYF	TGTGCCAGCAGCTCGGCGGCCGGTAGTGGAAACATTCAGTACTTC
TRBV11-2	NA	TRBJ2-5	NA	CASRGGETQYF	TGTGCCAGCAGGGGGGGAGAGACCCAGTACTTC
TRBV5-6	NA	TRBJ1-3	NA	CASSVGTAAGNTIYF	TGTGCCAGCAGCGTAGGGACGGCAGCTGGAAACACCATATATTTT
TRBV9	NA	TRBJ2-1	NA	CASSQEGSSYNEQFF	TGTGCCAGCAGTCAGGAGGGGAGCTCCTACAATGAGCAGTTCTTC
TRBV9	NA	TRBJ1-1	NA	CASSGPVGTEAFF	TGTGCCAGCAGCGGCCCTGTGGGCACTGAAGCTTTCTTT
TRBV7-6	TRBD2	TRBJ2-1	NA	CASSWSGGAGNEQFF	TGTGCCAGCAGCTGGAGCGGGGGGGCGGGCAATGAGCAGTTCTTC
TRBV5-4	NA	TRBJ2-3	once	CASGGITDTQYF	TGTGCCAGCGGGGGGATCACAGATACGCAGTATTTT
TRBV15	TRBD1	TRBJ1-3	NA	CATSRLGQDGNTIYF	TGTGCCACCAGCAGACTAGGACAGGACGGAAACACCATATATTTT
TRBV7-3	TRBD1	TRBJ2-7	NA	CASSLTGGAYEQYF	TGTGCCAGCAGCTTGACAGGGGGCGCCTACGAGCAGTACTTC
TRBV19	TRBD1	TRBJ1-1	NA	CASSMTGLTEAFF	TGTGCCAGTAGTATGACAGGGTTGACTGAAGCTTTCTTT
TRBV7-9	NA	TRBJ2-7	NA	CASSPGTGTETYEQYF	TGTGCCAGCAGCCCGGGAACCGGGACTGAGACCTACGAGCAGTACTTC
TRBV12-5	TRBD2	TRBJ2-3	NA	CASGPGLAGWDTQYF	TGTGCTAGTGGCCCGGGACTAGCGGGGTGGGATACGCAGTATTTT
TRBV4-1	TRBD2	TRBJ2-1	NA	CASSHPSGGGNEQFF	TGCGCCAGCAGCCACCCTAGCGGGGGCGGCAATGAGCAGTTCTTC
TRBV19	NA	TRBJ1-1	NA	CASSSQPKNTEAFF	TGTGCCAGTAGTTCGCAGCCGAAGAACACTGAAGCTTTCTTT
TRBV7-3	TRBD1	TRBJ2-7	NA	CASSALRDRAYEQYF	TGTGCCAGCAGCGCACTCCGGGACAGAGCCTACGAGCAGTACTTC
TRBV6-4	NA	TRBJ2-2	NA	CASTIAELNTGELFF	TGTGCCAGCACCATAGCGGAGTTGAACACCGGGGAGCTGTTTTTT
TRBV7-6	NA	TRBJ1-5	NA	CASSPSVGVINQPQHF	TGTGCCAGCAGCCCATCCGTAGGGGTCATAAATCAGCCCCAGCATTTT
TRBV27	TRBD1	TRBJ2-1	NA	CASSLSLGTDRYNEQFF	TGTGCCAGCAGTTTATCTTTGGGGACAGACCGATACAATGAGCAGTTCTTC
TRBV13	TRBD1	TRBJ2-5	NA	CASSRPGTGEETQYF	TGTGCCAGCAGCAGGCCCGGGACAGGAGAAGAGACCCAGTACTTC
TRBV11-1	NA	TRBJ1-4	NA	CASTPDEEKLFF	TGTGCCAGCACCCCGGATGAAGAAAAACTGTTTTTT
TRBV7-7	NA	TRBJ2-1	NA	CASSAGAFAVNEQFF	TGTGCCAGCAGCGCGGGGGCCTTCGCCGTCAATGAGCAGTTCTTC
TRBV29-1	NA	TRBJ1-4	NA	CSVEAEKLFF	TGCAGCGTTGAAGCTGAAAAACTGTTTTTT
TRBV5-6	NA	TRBJ2-1	NA	CASSQPMDNEQFF	TGTGCCAGCAGCCAACCGATGGACAATGAGCAGTTCTTC
TRBV6-1	NA	TRBJ2-6	NA	CASTEGPSGANVLTF	TGTGCCAGCACCGAAGGTCCCTCTGGGGCCAACGTCCTGACTTTC
TRBV6-6	TRBD2	TRBJ2-7	NA	CASRNLADPYEQYF	TGTGCCAGCAGAAATCTAGCGGATCCCTACGAGCAGTACTTC
TRBV7-6	NA	TRBJ2-2	NA	CASIRGNRPSTGELFF	TGTGCCAGCATCCGGGGCAACAGGCCGAGTACCGGGGAGCTGTTTTTT
TRBV2	NA	TRBJ2-7	NA	CASSEAPGSSYEQYF	TGTGCCAGCAGTGAAGCGCCGGGTAGCTCCTACGAGCAGTACTTC
TRBV4-1	NA	TRBJ2-1	NA	CASSQDLRNEQFF	TGCGCCAGCAGCCAAGATTTGAGGAATGAGCAGTTCTTC
TRBV5-4	TRBD1	TRBJ1-3	NA	CASSRGQFSGNTIYF	TGTGCCAGCAGCCGGGGACAGTTCTCTGGAAACACCATATATTTT
TRBV4-1	NA	TRBJ1-1	once	CASSQEGPNTEAFF	TGCGCCAGCAGCCAAGAGGGCCCGAACACTGAAGCTTTCTTT
TRBV4-2	NA	TRBJ1-1	NA	CASSPDGGVPEAFF	TGTGCCAGCAGCCCCGACGGGGGGGTCCCTGAAGCTTTCTTT
TRBV28	TRBD1	TRBJ2-5	NA	CASILTGEDKETQYF	TGTGCCAGCATTCTGACAGGGGAGGATAAAGAGACCCAGTACTTC
TRBV2	TRBD2	TRBJ2-3	NA	CASSGGNTDTQYF	TGTGCCAGCAGCGGGGGGAACACAGATACGCAGTATTTT